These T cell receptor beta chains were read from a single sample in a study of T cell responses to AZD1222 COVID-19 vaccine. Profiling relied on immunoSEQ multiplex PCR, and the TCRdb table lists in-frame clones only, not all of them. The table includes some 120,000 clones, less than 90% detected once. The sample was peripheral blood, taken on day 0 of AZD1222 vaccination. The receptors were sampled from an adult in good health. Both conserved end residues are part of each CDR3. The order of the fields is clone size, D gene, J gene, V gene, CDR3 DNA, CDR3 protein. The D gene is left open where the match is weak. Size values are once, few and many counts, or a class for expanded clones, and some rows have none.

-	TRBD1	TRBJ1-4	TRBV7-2	TGTGCCAGCAGCACTGGGACAGCCGATCTGTTTTTT	CASSTGTADLFF
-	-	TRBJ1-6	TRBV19	TGTGCCAGTAGTATAGGGGGTCGTTCACCCCTCCACTTT	CASSIGGRSPLHF
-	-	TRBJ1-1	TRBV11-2	TGTGCCAGCAGGGGCTGGGAGGGCGAGGGGACTGAAGCTTTCTTT	CASRGWEGEGTEAFF
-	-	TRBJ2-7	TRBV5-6	TGTGCCAGCAGCTTCGAGGTTTCCCTCGAGCAGTACTTC	CASSFEVSLEQYF
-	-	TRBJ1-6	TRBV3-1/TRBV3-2	TGTGCCAGCAGCCAAGAAATTGGCTTTAACTCACCCCTCCACTTT	CASSQEIGFNSPLHF
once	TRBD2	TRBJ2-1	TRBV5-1	TGCGCCAGCAGCCCGGGACTAGCGGGGAGCAATGAGCAGTTCTTC	CASSPGLAGSNEQFF
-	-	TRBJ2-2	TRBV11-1	TGTGCCAGCAGCTTATATACAGGAACCGGGGAGCTGTTTTTT	CASSLYTGTGELFF
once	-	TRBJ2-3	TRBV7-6	TGTGCCAGCAGCTTAATAGAGGGCGCAGATACGCAGTATTTT	CASSLIEGADTQYF
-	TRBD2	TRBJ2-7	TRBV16	TGTGCCAGCAGTCTGACTAGCGGGGGTTACGAGCAGTACTTC	CASSLTSGGYEQYF
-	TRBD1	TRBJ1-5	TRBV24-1	TGTGCCACCAGTGATCCCGGACAGGGGGGGCAGCCCCAGCATTTT	CATSDPGQGGQPQHF
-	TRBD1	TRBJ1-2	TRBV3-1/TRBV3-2	TGTGCCAGCAGCCAAGGGGACAGGGGTCATGGCTACACCTTC	CASSQGDRGHGYTF